The TCR beta chain under discussion was sequenced for a study of graft-versus-host responses after intestinal transplantation (dated by TCRdb to 2020 to 2023). About the study as a whole: The transplants that recipients got were multivisceral, liver-intestinal, or isolated intestinal. To identify alloreactive clones, pre-transplant mixed lymphocyte reaction products were sequenced and then compared with unstimulated pre-transplant donor and recipient T cells. After intestinal transplantation, graft-versus-host and host-versus-graft alloreactive T cell clones were followed in the graft, circulation and bone marrow using bulk TCR-beta CDR3 sequencing. A cohort of under 30 intestinal transplant recipients, including one retransplant, was enrolled, and 3 patients lacking pretransplant specimens were excluded. Anti-thymocyte globulin induction was given to all recipients, followed by maintenance tacrolimus and steroids for around three years. Samples from a few later patients were sequenced in-house on an Illumina MiSeq with MiXCR processing rather than by the commercial service. A peak of at least 4% donor T cells among recipient peripheral blood mononuclear cells was the definition used for donor T cell macrochimerism.

V drops 6 bases and J drops 5 bases, leaving 16 bases in between. Counted from cysteine to phenylalanine, this CDR3 has 15 amino acids. CDR3 DNA is the only sequence kept; it has 45 bases, read in frame from the first base. According to the germline V gene (reference sequence), CDR1 reads SEHNR and CDR2 reads FQNEAQ. General study outcomes and caveats: In the allografts of patients with donor T cell macrochimerism, GvH to HvG T cell clonal ratios were high. GvH clones were detected in recipient bone marrow, and some of these GvH clones were observed earlier in ileal mucosa or blood, consistent with an intestinal mucosal origin. Peak levels of circulating GvH clones were associated with declines in HvG clones early after transplant. Conclusions were limited by the relatively low number and heterogeneity of intestinal transplant patients.

For this clone: No cognate antigen has been identified for it. Base qualities are missing; no much larger clone stands one base away.

Libraries were made using the immunoSEQ multiplex PCR assay. For most patients, genomic DNA was isolated using the Qiagen DNeasy Blood and Tissue Kit and was shipped frozen to Adaptive Biotechnologies for TCR sequencing. For most patients, high-throughput TCR-beta CDR3 sequencing of genomic DNA was performed by Adaptive Biotechnologies. For the original study's pipeline: Adaptive's ImmunoSEQ software was the source of the TCR sequencing data for approximately 18 patients, while a few other patients were processed with MiXCR and VDJtools. CD4 versus CD8 sorting errors were corrected by removing sequences found in both subsets at a frequency ratio below 5:1. CDR3 nucleotide sequences shared between donor and recipient were removed because their origin could not be assigned. Alloreactive clones required at least 2-fold expansion over unstimulated cells and minimum CFSE-low frequency of 0.002% (template counts) or 0.001% (read counts). Clones detected in sequenced pre-transplant spleen, lymph node, or MLR CFSE-low populations of the donor or recipient were defined as mappable. The cumulative frequency of alloreactive clones was calculated as a percentage of all sequences, weighted by copy number. TCRdb stores this immuneACCESS table with in-frame sequences only. Part of the clones is absent; in the studies checked, under half of the shortfall reflects unresolved V genes, and no reason is known for the rest. D and trimming were read from the DNA, whereas the V and J calls and clone size are those reported in that table. Recorded for this sample are under 100,000 clones; approximately 94% of them occurred a single time. Around 0.19% of the sample goes to the ten largest clones.

What the time point label conveys for this sample: cells obtained before transplantation from donor or recipient. CD3+CD4+ and CD3+CD8+ populations were FACS-sorted from unstimulated pre-transplant donor and recipient cells taken from spleen or lymph nodes. The chain links TRBV7-9 with TRBJ1-4; a weak D assignment points to TRBD1 (5 bases agree). The sample was unstimulated CD4+ T cells sorted from spleen or lymph node cells, taken before transplant. The TCR originated in a human donor who was the organ donor for an intestinal transplant. The CDR3 protein: CASRSRDGGNEKLFF. The DNA is TGTGCCAGCAGGAGCCGGGACGGAGGGAATGAAAAACTGTTTTTT.